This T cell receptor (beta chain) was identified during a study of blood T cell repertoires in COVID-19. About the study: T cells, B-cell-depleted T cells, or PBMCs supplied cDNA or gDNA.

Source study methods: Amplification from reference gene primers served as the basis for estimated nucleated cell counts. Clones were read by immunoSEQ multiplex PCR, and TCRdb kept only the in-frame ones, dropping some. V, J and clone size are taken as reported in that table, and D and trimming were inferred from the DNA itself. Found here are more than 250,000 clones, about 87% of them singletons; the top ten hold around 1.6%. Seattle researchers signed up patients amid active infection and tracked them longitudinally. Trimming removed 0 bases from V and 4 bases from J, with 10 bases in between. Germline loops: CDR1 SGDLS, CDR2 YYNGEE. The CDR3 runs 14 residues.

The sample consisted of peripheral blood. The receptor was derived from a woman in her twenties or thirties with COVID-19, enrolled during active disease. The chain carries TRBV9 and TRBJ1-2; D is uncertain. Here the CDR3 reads CASSVDQATYGYTF. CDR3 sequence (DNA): TGTGCCAGCAGCGTAGATCAAGCTACCTATGGCTACACCTTC.